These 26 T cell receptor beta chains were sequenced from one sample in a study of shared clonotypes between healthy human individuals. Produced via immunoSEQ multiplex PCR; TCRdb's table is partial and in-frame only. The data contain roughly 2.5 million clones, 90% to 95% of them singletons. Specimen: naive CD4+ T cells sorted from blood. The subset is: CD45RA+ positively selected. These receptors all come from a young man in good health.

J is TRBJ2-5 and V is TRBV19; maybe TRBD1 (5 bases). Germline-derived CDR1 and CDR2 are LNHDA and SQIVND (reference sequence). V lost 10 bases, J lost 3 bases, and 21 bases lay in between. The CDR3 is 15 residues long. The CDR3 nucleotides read TGTGCCACTTTCCAACCCCAACAGGAGAAAGAGACCCAGTACTTC. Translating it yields CATFQPQQEKETQYF.

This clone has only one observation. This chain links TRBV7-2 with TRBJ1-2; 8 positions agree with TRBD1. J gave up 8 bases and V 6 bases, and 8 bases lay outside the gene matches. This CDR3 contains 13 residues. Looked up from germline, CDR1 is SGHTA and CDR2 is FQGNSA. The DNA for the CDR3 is TGTGCCAGCAGTCTCAGACAGGGGCTGGGCTACACCTTC. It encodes CASSLRQGLGYTF.

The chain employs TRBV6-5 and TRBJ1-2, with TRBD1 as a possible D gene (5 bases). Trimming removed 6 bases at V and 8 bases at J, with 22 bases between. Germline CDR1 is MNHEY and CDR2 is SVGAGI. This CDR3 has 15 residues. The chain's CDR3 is CASRTNAGSDSGYTF. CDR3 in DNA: TGTGCCAGCAGGACTAACGCCGGGAGCGACAGCGGCTACACCTTC.

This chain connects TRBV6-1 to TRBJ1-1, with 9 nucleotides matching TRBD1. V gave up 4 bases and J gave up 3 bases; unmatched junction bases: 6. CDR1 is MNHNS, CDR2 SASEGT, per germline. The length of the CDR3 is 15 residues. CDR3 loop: CASSAQRTGDTEAFF. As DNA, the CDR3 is TGTGCCAGCAGTGCCCAACGGACAGGGGACACTGAAGCTTTCTTT.

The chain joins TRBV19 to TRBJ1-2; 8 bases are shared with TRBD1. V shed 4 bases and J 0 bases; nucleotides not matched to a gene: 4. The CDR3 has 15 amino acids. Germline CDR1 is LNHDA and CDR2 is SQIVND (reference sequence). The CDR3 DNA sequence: TGTGCCAGTAGTACCTCGACAGGGGCTAACTATGGCTACACCTTC. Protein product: CASSTSTGANYGYTF.

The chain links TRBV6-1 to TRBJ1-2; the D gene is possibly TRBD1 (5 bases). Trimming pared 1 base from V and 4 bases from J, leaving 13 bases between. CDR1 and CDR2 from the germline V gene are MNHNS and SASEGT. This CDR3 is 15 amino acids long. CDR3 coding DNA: TGTGCCAGCAGTGAAGGAGCGGGACGGAGCTATGGCTACACCTTC. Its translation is CASSEGAGRSYGYTF.

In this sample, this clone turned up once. The CDR3 DNA follows: TGTGCCAGCAGCGTAGCTGGGCAATCACCCCTCCACTTT. Encoded protein: CASSVAGQSPLHF. This chain connects TRBV9 to TRBJ1-6; D is unclear. Germline lookup yields CDR1 SGDLS and CDR2 YYNGEE. Trimming stripped 0 bases from V and 10 bases from J, with 8 bases between. The CDR3 covers 13 residues.

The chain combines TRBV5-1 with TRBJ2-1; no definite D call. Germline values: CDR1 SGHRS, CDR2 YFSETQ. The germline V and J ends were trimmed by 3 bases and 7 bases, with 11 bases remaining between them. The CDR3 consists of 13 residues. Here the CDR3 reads CASSSSPANEQFF. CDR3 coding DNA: TGCGCCAGCAGCTCCTCCCCGGCGAATGAGCAGTTCTTC.

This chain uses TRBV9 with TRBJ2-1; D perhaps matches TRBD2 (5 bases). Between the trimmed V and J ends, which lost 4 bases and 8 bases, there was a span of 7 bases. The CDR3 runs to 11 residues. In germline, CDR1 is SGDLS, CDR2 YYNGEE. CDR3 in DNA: TGTGCCAGCAGCCGTAGCGATGAGCAGTTCTTC. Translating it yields CASSRSDEQFF.

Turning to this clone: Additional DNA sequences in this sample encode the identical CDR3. CDR3 DNA: TGCAGCGTTGTTCGGGGAACTTACGAGCAGTACTTC. It specifies CSVVRGTYEQYF. The rearrangement uses TRBV29-1 and TRBJ2-7; a weak D match, TRBD2 (5 bases). CDR1 is SQVTM, CDR2 ANQGSEA, per germline. The CDR3 is made up of 12 amino acids. Trimming removed 4 bases at V and 4 bases at J, with 11 bases between.

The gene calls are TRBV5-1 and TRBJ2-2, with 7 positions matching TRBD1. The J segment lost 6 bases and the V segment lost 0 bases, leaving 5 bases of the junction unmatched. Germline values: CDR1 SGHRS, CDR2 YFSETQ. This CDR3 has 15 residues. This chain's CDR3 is CASSLGDSNPGELFF. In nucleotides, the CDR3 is TGCGCCAGCAGCTTGGGGGACAGTAACCCCGGGGAGCTGTTTTTT.

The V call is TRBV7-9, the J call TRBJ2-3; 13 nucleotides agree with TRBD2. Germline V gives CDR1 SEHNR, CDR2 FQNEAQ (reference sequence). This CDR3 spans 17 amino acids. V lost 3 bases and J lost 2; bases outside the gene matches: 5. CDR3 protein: CASSFGTSGEITDTQYF. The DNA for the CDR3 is TGTGCCAGCAGCTTCGGGACTAGCGGGGAGATCACAGATACGCAGTATTTT.

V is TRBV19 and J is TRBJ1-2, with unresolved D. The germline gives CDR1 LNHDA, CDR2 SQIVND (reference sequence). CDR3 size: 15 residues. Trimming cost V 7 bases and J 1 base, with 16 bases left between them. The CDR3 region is CASIPDPGFNYGYTF. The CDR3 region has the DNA TGTGCCAGTATCCCCGACCCGGGCTTTAACTATGGCTACACCTTC.

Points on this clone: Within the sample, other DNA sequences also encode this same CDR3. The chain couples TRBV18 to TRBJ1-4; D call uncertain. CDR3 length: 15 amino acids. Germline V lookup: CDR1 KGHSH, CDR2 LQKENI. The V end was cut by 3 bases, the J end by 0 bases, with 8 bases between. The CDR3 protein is CASSPYGATNEKLFF. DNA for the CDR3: TGTGCCAGCTCACCCTATGGAGCAACTAATGAAAAACTGTTTTTT.

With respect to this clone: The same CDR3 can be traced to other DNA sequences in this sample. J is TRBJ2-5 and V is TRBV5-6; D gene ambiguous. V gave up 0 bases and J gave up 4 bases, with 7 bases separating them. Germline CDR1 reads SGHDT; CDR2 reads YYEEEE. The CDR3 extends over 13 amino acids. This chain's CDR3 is CASSLGLGETQYF. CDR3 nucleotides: TGTGCCAGCAGCTTGGGGCTAGGAGAGACCCAGTACTTC.

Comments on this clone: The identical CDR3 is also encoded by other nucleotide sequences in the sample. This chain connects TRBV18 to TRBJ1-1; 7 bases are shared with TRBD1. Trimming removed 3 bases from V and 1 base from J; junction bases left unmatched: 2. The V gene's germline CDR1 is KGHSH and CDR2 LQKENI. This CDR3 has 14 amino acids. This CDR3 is CASSPGTANTEAFF. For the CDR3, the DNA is TGTGCCAGCTCACCTGGGACAGCGAACACTGAAGCTTTCTTT. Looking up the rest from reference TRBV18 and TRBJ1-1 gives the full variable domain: NAGVMQNPRHLVRRRGQEARLRCSPMKGHSHVYWYRQLPEEGLKFMVYLQKENIIDESGMPKERFSAEFPKEGPSILRIQQVVRGDSAAYFCASSPGTANTEAFFGQGTRLTVV.

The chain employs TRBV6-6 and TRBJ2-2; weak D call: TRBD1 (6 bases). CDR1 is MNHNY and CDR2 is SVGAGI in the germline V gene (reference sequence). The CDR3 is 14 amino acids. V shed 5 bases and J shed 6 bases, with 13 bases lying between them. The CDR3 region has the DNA TGTGCCAGCAGTAACCACAGGGAAGCCGGGGAGCTGTTTTTT. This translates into CASSNHREAGELFF.

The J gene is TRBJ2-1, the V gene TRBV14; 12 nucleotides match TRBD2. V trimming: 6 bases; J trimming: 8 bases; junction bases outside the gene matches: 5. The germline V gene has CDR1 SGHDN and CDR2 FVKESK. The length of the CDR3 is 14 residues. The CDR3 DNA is TGTGCCAGCAGGACTAGCGGGAGAGGGGATGAGCAGTTCTTC. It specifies CASRTSGRGDEQFF.

The chain's CDR3 is CASNSGTGTLQPQHF. The CDR3 bases are TGTGCCAGCAATTCCGGGACAGGGACCCTTCAGCCCCAGCATTTT. The chain has TRBV28 and TRBJ1-5; TRBD1 agrees at 9 bases. V gave up 7 bases and J gave up 6 bases; unmatched junction bases: 10. Germline V gives CDR1 MDHEN, CDR2 SYDVKM. The CDR3 is 15 amino acids.

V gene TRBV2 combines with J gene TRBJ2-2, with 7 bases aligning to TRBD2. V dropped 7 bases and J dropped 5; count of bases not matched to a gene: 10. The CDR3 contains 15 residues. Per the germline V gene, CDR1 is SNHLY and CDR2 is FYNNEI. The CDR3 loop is CASTSAGSPTGELFF. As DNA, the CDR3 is TGTGCCAGCACCTCAGCGGGATCTCCAACCGGGGAGCTGTTTTTT.

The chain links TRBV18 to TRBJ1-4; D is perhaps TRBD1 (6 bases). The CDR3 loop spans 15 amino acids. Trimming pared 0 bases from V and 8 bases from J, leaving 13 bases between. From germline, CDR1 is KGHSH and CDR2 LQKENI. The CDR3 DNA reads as TGTGCCAGCTCACCACCACAGGGTTCCCGAGAAAAACTGTTTTTT. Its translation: CASSPPQGSREKLFF.

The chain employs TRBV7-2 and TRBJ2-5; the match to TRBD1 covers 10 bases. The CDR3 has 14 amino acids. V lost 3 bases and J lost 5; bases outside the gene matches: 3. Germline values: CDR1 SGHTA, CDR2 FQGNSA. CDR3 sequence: CASSFDRGPETQYF. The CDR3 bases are TGTGCCAGCAGCTTTGACAGGGGGCCGGAGACCCAGTACTTC.

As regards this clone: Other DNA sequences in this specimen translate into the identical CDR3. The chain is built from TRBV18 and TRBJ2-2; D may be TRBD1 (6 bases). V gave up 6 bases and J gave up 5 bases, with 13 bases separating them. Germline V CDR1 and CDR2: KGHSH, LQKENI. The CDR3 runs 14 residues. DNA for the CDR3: TGTGCCAGCTCCCCCTCCAGGGGAACCGGGGAGCTGTTTTTT. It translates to CASSPSRGTGELFF.

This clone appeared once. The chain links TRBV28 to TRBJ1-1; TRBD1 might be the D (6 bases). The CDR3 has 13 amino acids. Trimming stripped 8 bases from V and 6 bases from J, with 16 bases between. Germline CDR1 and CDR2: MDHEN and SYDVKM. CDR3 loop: CASYTQGRPEAFF. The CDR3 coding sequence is TGTGCCAGCTATACCCAGGGGCGCCCTGAAGCTTTCTTT.

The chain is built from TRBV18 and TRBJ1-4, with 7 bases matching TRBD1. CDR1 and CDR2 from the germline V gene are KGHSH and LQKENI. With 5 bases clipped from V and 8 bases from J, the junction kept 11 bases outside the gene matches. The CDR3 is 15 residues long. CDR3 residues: CASSSGQPFVEKLFF. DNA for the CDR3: TGTGCCAGCTCATCGGGACAGCCTTTTGTGGAAAAACTGTTTTTT.

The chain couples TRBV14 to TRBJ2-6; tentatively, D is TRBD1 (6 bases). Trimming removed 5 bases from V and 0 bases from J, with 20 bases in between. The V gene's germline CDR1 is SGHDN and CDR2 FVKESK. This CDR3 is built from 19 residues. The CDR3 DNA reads TGTGCCAGCAGCTCGTTGGGTACAGGGCTATTCTCTGGGGCCAACGTCCTGACTTTC. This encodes CASSSLGTGLFSGANVLTF.